This entry lists 21 T cell receptor beta chains sequenced from one sample in a study of T cell responses to AZD1222 COVID-19 vaccine. Profiled with immunoSEQ multiplex PCR; TCRdb holds only in-frame clones, not every one. The sample gives roughly 98,000 clones, roughly 84% of which show up once; 12% to 15% is in the top ten. Source: peripheral blood, taken 28 days after the second AZD1222 dose. These receptors were obtained from an adult who received the AZD1222 COVID-19 vaccine.

The chain is built from TRBV29-1 and TRBJ2-5; a possible D gene is TRBD1 (6 bases). The CDR3 is made up of 13 amino acids. Germline CDR1 SQVTM, CDR2 ANQGSEA. The V gene lost 3 bases and the J gene lost 3 bases, with 11 bases spanning the gap. The CDR3 spells CSVDRGGKETQYF. CDR3 nucleotide sequence: TGCAGCGTTGACAGGGGCGGAAAAGAGACCCAGTACTTC.

This sequence joins TRBV25-1 and TRBJ1-5; 8 bases map to TRBD1. Germline trimming cut 5 bases from V and 2 bases from J; bases unmatched to any gene: 8. The CDR3 is made up of 16 amino acids. Per the germline V gene, CDR1 is MGHDK and CDR2 is SYGVNS. CDR3 sequence (DNA): TGTGCCAGCAGTTCAGGGGGCGCGTTGGGCAATCAGCCCCAGCATTTT. Translated: CASSSGGALGNQPQHF.

This sequence joins TRBV2 and TRBJ1-4; D is possibly TRBD1 (5 bases). Between the trimmed V and J ends, which lost 4 bases and 0 bases, there was a span of 9 bases. Germline-derived CDR1 and CDR2 are SNHLY and FYNNEI. This CDR3 contains 15 residues. CDR3 in DNA: TGTGCCAGCAGTGCGACAGCAGCAACTAATGAAAAACTGTTTTTT. Residues: CASSATAATNEKLFF.

The chain joins TRBV19 to TRBJ1-1, with D possibly TRBD1 on 5 matching bases. Between the trimmed V and J ends, which lost 7 bases and 1 base, there was a span of 16 bases. The CDR3 is 15 amino acids. CDR1 is LNHDA, CDR2 SQIVND, per germline (reference sequence). CDR3 protein: CASMREGGENTEAFF. In DNA, the CDR3 is TGTGCCAGTATGCGGGAGGGAGGGGAGAACACTGAAGCTTTCTTT.

The V and J genes are TRBV3-1 (or the pseudogene TRBV3-2) and TRBJ2-1; 7 bases match TRBD1. CDR1 LGHDT and CDR2 YNNKEL come from the germline V gene (reference sequence). CDR3 length: 15 residues. After removal of 3 bases from V and 2 bases from J, the junction contained 4 bases not matched to a gene. The DNA of the CDR3 is TGTGCCAGCAGCCAGACAGGGCAGCCCTACAATGAGCAGTTCTTC. This translates into CASSQTGQPYNEQFF.

This clone turned up a few times. This chain joins TRBV19 and TRBJ2-7, with 7 nucleotides matching TRBD2. Germline CDR1 is LNHDA and CDR2 is SQIVND (reference sequence). J was trimmed by 2 bases and V by 3 bases; bases with no gene match: 7. This CDR3 contains 15 residues. CDR3 sequence (DNA): TGTGCCAGTAGTATTCATGGCGGGAGACCCTACGAGCAGTACTTC. Protein sequence: CASSIHGGRPYEQYF.

This chain uses TRBV19 with TRBJ1-2; TRBD1 matches 10 bases. CDR1 LNHDA and CDR2 SQIVND come from the germline V gene (reference sequence). This CDR3 has 17 residues. V lost 3 bases and J lost 4; bases outside the gene matches: 11. CDR3 amino acids: CASSMVEGQGNIYGYTF. CDR3 DNA: TGTGCCAGTAGTATGGTGGAGGGACAGGGGAATATCTATGGCTACACCTTC. The full variable domain, its missing parts supplied by reference TRBV19 and TRBJ1-2, is DGGITQSPKYLFRKEGQNVTLSCEQNLNHDAMYWYRQDPGQGLRLIYYSQIVNDFQKGDIAEGYSVSREKKESFPLTVTSAQKNPTAFYLCASSMVEGQGNIYGYTFGSGTRLTVV.

The rearrangement links TRBV6-5 to TRBJ1-4; no reliable D call. Germline CDR1 and CDR2: MNHEY and SVGAGI. The germline V and J ends were trimmed by 0 bases and 7 bases, with 12 bases remaining between them. CDR3 size: 15 residues. The CDR3 nucleotides read TGTGCCAGCAGTTACTCCGGGTCGGAAGCTGAAAAACTGTTTTTT. Its protein is CASSYSGSEAEKLFF.

The J gene is TRBJ1-1, the V gene TRBV6-5, with D possibly TRBD1 on 6 matching bases. The germline V and J ends were trimmed by 6 bases and 1 base, with 9 bases remaining between them. Germline V gene sequence: CDR1 MNHEY, CDR2 SVGAGI. The CDR3 length is 13 residues. This CDR3 reads CASRYRENTEAFF. CDR3 coding DNA: TGTGCCAGCAGATACAGGGAGAACACTGAAGCTTTCTTT.

The chain recombines TRBV10-3 with TRBJ2-2; the match to TRBD1 covers 7 bases. This CDR3 region has 12 residues. The germline V gene encodes CDR1 ENHRY and CDR2 SYGVKD. After removal of 11 bases from V and 4 bases from J, the junction contained 4 bases not matched to a gene. CDR3 in amino acids: CAAQGTTGELFF. Written as DNA, the CDR3 is TGTGCCGCACAGGGGACCACCGGGGAGCTGTTTTTT.

This chain links TRBV29-1 with TRBJ1-5; D is possibly TRBD1 (6 bases). The CDR3 totals 12 residues. Germline CDR1 is SQVTM and CDR2 is ANQGSEA. V shed 5 bases and J shed 5 bases, with 10 bases lying between them. In DNA form, the CDR3 reads TGCAGCGTTAGACAGGCGGATCAGCCCCAGCATTTT. Protein sequence: CSVRQADQPQHF. The whole variable domain, filled in from reference TRBV29-1 and TRBJ1-5, reads SAVISQKPSRDICQRGTSLTIQCQVDSQVTMMFWYRQQPGQSLTLIATANQGSEATYESGFVIDKFPISRPNLTFSTLTVSNMSPEDSSIYLCSVRQADQPQHFGDGTRLSIL.

The chain links TRBV18 to TRBJ1-3; D not certain. This CDR3 contains 15 residues. Germline loops: CDR1 KGHSH, CDR2 LQKENI. With 2 bases removed from V and 2 bases from J, the gap between germline ends came to 10 bases. CDR3 bases: TGTGCCAGCTCACCAATCGGAATCCCTGGAAACACCATATATTTT. It codes for CASSPIGIPGNTIYF.

This clone was picked up one time. The chain has TRBV5-1 and TRBJ2-1, with 9 positions matching TRBD2. The CDR3 has 15 residues. V lost 4 bases, J lost 8 bases, and 10 bases stayed unmatched. Germline CDR1 is SGHRS and CDR2 is YFSETQ. CDR3 sequence (DNA): TGCGCCAGCAGCAGGGTGAGCGGGGGGAACGATGAGCAGTTCTTC. Translating gives CASSRVSGGNDEQFF.

The chain links TRBV7-9 to TRBJ2-7, with 10 bases matching TRBD1. V lost 5 bases to trimming and J lost 6 bases; unmatched junction nucleotides: 13. Germline loops: CDR1 SEHNR, CDR2 FQNEAQ (reference sequence). The CDR3 extends over 16 amino acids. Here the CDR3 reads CASSPLGTGVVGEQYF. The CDR3 nucleotides are TGTGCCAGCAGCCCCTTAGGGACAGGGGTCGTAGGCGAGCAGTACTTC.

This chain connects TRBV12-5 to TRBJ2-7; D is possibly TRBD1 (5 bases). The V gene's germline CDR1 is LGHNT and CDR2 FRNRAP. The germline V and J ends were trimmed by 1 base and 3 bases, with 7 bases remaining between them. The CDR3 has 13 amino acids. CDR3 sequence reads: CASGLGRDYEQYF. In nucleotides, the CDR3 is TGTGCTAGTGGTTTGGGCAGGGACTACGAGCAGTACTTC.

The J gene is TRBJ1-2, the V gene TRBV6-5; D possibly corresponds to TRBD1 (6 bases). V was pared by 7 bases and J by 4 bases, with 16 bases between. The CDR3 is 14 amino acids. Per germline, CDR1 MNHEY and CDR2 SVGAGI. In nucleotides, the CDR3 is TGTGCCAGCACCCTGAGGGGGGGCATCTATGGCTACACCTTC. Its protein is CASTLRGGIYGYTF.

This clone came up once. The V call is TRBV4-1, the J call TRBJ2-7; D possibly matches TRBD1 or TRBD2 (5 bases each). Germline CDR1 reads MGHRA; CDR2 reads YSYEKL. The ends were cut back, 0 bases at V and 1 base at J, with 16 bases in the middle. CDR3 size: 17 residues. CDR3 bases: TGCGCCAGCAGCCAAGAAACGCAGGCCGAGGGGTCCTACGAGCAGTACTTC. Translating gives CASSQETQAEGSYEQYF.

J is TRBJ2-5 and V is TRBV9; D may correspond to TRBD1 or TRBD2 (5 bases each). Per germline, CDR1 SGDLS and CDR2 YYNGEE. V dropped 0 bases and J dropped 1 base, with 7 bases sitting between them. The CDR3 consists of 14 residues. The CDR3 DNA reads TGTGCCAGCAGCGTAGGGGGGACCCAAGAGACCCAGTACTTC. It codes for CASSVGGTQETQYF.

This clone appeared a single time. CDR3: CASSLASAQGGQPQHF. The CDR3 DNA reads as TGTGCCAGCAGCTTAGCGTCCGCACAGGGGGGACAGCCCCAGCATTTT. V and J are TRBV7-9 and TRBJ1-5; 8 nucleotides line up with TRBD1. V gave up 0 bases and J gave up 7 bases; unmatched junction bases: 8. The CDR3 extends over 16 amino acids. Germline V CDR1 and CDR2: SEHNR, FQNEAQ (reference sequence).

This CDR3 reads CASSRTGSVLTEAFF. In DNA form, the CDR3 reads TGTGCCAGCAGCAGGACAGGGTCGGTGTTGACTGAAGCTTTCTTT. The chain uses TRBV6-2 or TRBV6-3 and TRBJ1-1; 8 bases match TRBD1. The CDR3 consists of 15 residues. Unmatched junction bases numbered 11, after V lost 6 bases and J lost 5 bases. Germline V lookup: CDR1 MNHEY, CDR2 SVGEGT.

The V gene is TRBV7-9, the J gene TRBJ1-5; D not certain. This CDR3 region has 15 residues. The V gene's germline CDR1 is SEHNR and CDR2 FQNEAQ (reference sequence). V dropped 5 bases and J dropped 1 base, with 12 bases sitting between them. The CDR3 region has the DNA TGTGCCAGCAGCCCGGGTGCTAGGAGCAATCAGCCCCAGCATTTT. Its protein product is CASSPGARSNQPQHF.